These 11 T cell receptor beta chains were sequenced from one sample in a study of technical replicates of blood from a handful of donors. Profiling relied on immunoSEQ multiplex PCR, and the TCRdb table lists in-frame clones only, not all of them. The sample has some 62,000 clones, around 87% seen once. Sequencing input: PBMCs. Receptor source: a human donor in good health. Some clones in this sample may be carry-over from other donors' samples.

The chain is built from TRBV7-9 and TRBJ1-2; TRBD1 matches 7 bases. The germline V gene encodes CDR1 SEHNR and CDR2 FQNEAQ (reference sequence). Germline trimming cut 3 bases from V and 5 bases from J; bases unmatched to any gene: 3. The CDR3 runs 13 residues. The CDR3, as DNA: TGTGCCAGCAGCTTCGGGACAGATTATGGCTACACCTTC. Protein: CASSFGTDYGYTF.

The chain carries TRBV6-5 and TRBJ2-4; unclear D gene. V lost 5 bases and J 8 bases, leaving 10 bases between the germline ends. Germline V gives CDR1 MNHEY, CDR2 SVGAGI. The CDR3 covers 12 residues. The CDR3 nucleotides are TGTGCCAGCAGTCCCCCGTCTGACATTCAGTACTTC. It codes for CASSPPSDIQYF.

This rearrangement joins TRBV7-2 to TRBJ2-5; D is uncertain. Germline V gene lookup returns CDR1 SGHTA and CDR2 FQGNSA. Trimming stripped 5 bases from V and 3 bases from J, with 13 bases between. This CDR3 region has 14 residues. The CDR3 is CASSDPTTKETQYF. In DNA, the CDR3 is TGTGCCAGCAGCGACCCCACTACAAAAGAGACCCAGTACTTC.

This chain connects TRBV6-6 to TRBJ1-2; D unclear. The CDR3 has 13 amino acids. V shed 4 bases and J shed 8 bases, with 14 bases lying between them. From germline, CDR1 is MNHNY and CDR2 SVGAGI (reference sequence). The CDR3 DNA reads TGTGCCAGCAGTTCCACAGAGCCAAACGGCTACACCTTC. This translates into CASSSTEPNGYTF.

This chain uses TRBV7-3 with TRBJ2-3; the D gene is possibly TRBD2 (6 bases). The CDR3 runs 15 residues. The V and J ends lost 5 bases and 4 bases respectively, with 16 bases between them. CDR1 is SGHTA, CDR2 FQGTGA, per germline. CDR3 coding DNA: TGTGCCAGCAGCCCGACTGGCGGGAACCCAGATACGCAGTATTTT. Translated: CASSPTGGNPDTQYF.

This chain links TRBV6-1 with TRBJ1-5, with D hard to call. This CDR3 region has 14 residues. V was pared by 1 base and J by 7 bases, with 11 bases between. Germline V gene lookup returns CDR1 MNHNS and CDR2 SASEGT. CDR3 DNA: TGTGCCAGCAGTGAAGACGGGAGTTACCAGCCCCAGCATTTT. This codes for CASSEDGSYQPQHF.

The chain has TRBV18 and TRBJ1-1; D is unresolved. V lost 7 bases, J lost 8 bases, and 20 bases lay in between. Germline V gene lookup returns CDR1 KGHSH and CDR2 LQKENI. The CDR3 has 14 residues. The CDR3 sequence is CASCKDTVVKEAFF. The CDR3 coding sequence is TGTGCCAGCTGTAAAGACACTGTCGTGAAAGAAGCTTTCTTT.

V gene TRBV29-1 combines with J gene TRBJ2-7; D gene ambiguous. CDR1 is SQVTM and CDR2 is ANQGSEA in the germline V gene. This CDR3 spans 12 amino acids. V was cut by 1 base and J by 1 base, with 5 bases left in between. In DNA, the CDR3 is TGCAGCGTTGAAGTCAGATCCTACGAGCAGTACTTC. This codes for CSVEVRSYEQYF.

The chain has TRBV6-1 and TRBJ2-1; TRBD2 matches 15 bases. Germline CDR1 reads MNHNS; CDR2 reads SASEGT. J lost 3 bases, V lost 8 bases, and 2 bases had no gene match. CDR3 length equals 15 residues. CDR3 DNA sequence: TGTGCCAGCGCGGGACTAGCGGGAGGCTACAATGAGCAGTTCTTC. As protein: CASAGLAGGYNEQFF.

V and J are TRBV2 and TRBJ2-7; D is perhaps TRBD1 (6 bases). The CDR3 spans 14 residues. Trimming took off 7 bases at V and 1 base at J, with 14 bases between the two ends. Germline loops: CDR1 SNHLY, CDR2 FYNNEI. The CDR3 loop is CASKGGKGSYEQYF. The CDR3 coding sequence is TGTGCCAGCAAAGGGGGAAAGGGTTCCTACGAGCAGTACTTC.

This clone was seen more than once but under ten times. The chain combines TRBV5-1 with TRBJ1-2; no clear D gene. The V end was cut by 3 bases, the J end by 3 bases, with 9 bases between. This CDR3 comprises 13 residues. Germline loops: CDR1 SGHRS, CDR2 YFSETQ. CDR3 protein: CASSSTLDYGYTF. The CDR3 DNA is TGCGCCAGCAGCTCAACTCTGGACTATGGCTACACCTTC.